This T cell receptor beta chain was obtained from a study of spatial heterogeneity in lung cancer. On the study more broadly: There were 72 donors, all of them untreated patients with early-stage non-small cell lung cancer. There were, on average, more than nine raw-read appearances for each unique TCR and UMI combination. Points from the study as a whole: Circulating ubiquitous expanded tumor TCRs were observed more frequently at resection than at follow-up.

As to time point: blood at routine non-recurrence follow-up after resection. CDR3 length: 13 residues. Germline CDR1 reads SQVTM; CDR2 reads ANQGSEA. The V and J ends lost 3 bases and 0 bases respectively, with 6 bases between them. The sample holds a few counts of this clonotype. Antigen unknown. TCRdb processed the 5' RACE reads anew with MiXCR; each CDR3 protein has one entry. The data hold 25,000 to 35,000 distinct CDR3 sequences, with about 9.4% observed a single time. The starting material was PBMCs, obtained at follow-up. This clonotype originated in a female donor with early-stage non-small cell lung cancer. The chain is built from TRBV29-1 and TRBJ1-3; D gene unclear. Here the CDR3 DNA reads TGCAGCGTTGAGGGCTACTCTGGAAACACCATATATTTT. This encodes CSVEGYSGNTIYF. The variable domain in full, completed from reference TRBV29-1 and TRBJ1-3, reads SAVISQKPSRDICQRGTSLTIQCQVDSQVTMMFWYRQQPGQSLTLIATANQGSEATYESGFVIDKFPISRPNLTFSTLTVSNMSPEDSSIYLCSVEGYSGNTIYFGEGSWLTVV.